The 2 T cell receptor beta chains below were found in one sample sequenced in a study of cytomegalovirus exposure and HLA in healthy donors. Primers included in the PCR were 60 Vbeta and 13 Jbeta primers. Assay: immunoSEQ multiplex PCR; the TCRdb copy retains only in-frame clones and omits some. The profile shows approximately 190,000 clones, about 86% of them singletons. Sequenced input: PBMCs. These receptors were taken from a man aged 35-49 years in good health and CMV-seropositive.

This chain links TRBV21-1 with TRBJ2-5; the D call in the table, TRBD2, was not verified against the DNA. The J call may be mistaken, given a closer DNA end match to TRBJ2-7. TRBV21-1 constitutes a pseudogene. This CDR3 contains 16 residues. The CDR3 loop reads CASSKALGGGNYEQYF. In nucleotides, the CDR3 is TGTGCCAGCAGCAAAGCGCTTGGGGGGGGGAACTACGAGCAGTACTTC.

This clone was seen a few times. One end of the junction does not line up with germline, which may come from a read error. This chain connects TRBV7-9 to TRBJ1-4; 7 nucleotides align to TRBD1. The CDR3 totals 11 residues. Germline V gene lookup returns CDR1 SEHNR and CDR2 FQNEAQ (reference sequence). The CDR3 protein is CSSSYRGKLFF. CDR3 in DNA: TGTTCCAGCAGCTACAGGGGAAAACTGTTTTTT.